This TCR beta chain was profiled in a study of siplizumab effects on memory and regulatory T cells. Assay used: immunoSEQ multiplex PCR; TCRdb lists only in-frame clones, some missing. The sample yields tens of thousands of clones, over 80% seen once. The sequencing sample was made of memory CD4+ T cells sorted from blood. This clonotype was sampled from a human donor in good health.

CDR3 loop: CASSLESQNVETQYF. The CDR3 bases are TGTGCCAGCAGCTTGGAATCCCAAAACGTAGAGACCCAGTACTTC. The gene calls are TRBV5-4 and TRBJ2-5; no clear D gene. V lost 0 bases, J lost 4 bases, and 13 bases lay in between. Germline CDR1 and CDR2: SGHNT and YYREEE (reference sequence). The CDR3 extends over 15 amino acids.